These T cell receptor beta chains were read from a single sample in a study of OX40 agonist ivuxolimab in advanced cancers. Produced via immunoSEQ multiplex PCR; TCRdb's table is partial and in-frame only. The table shows about 54,000 clones, with roughly 90% occurring only once. The material sequenced was CD4+ or CD8+ T cells sorted from blood, taken in a trial of the OX40 agonist ivuxolimab. These receptors came from an adult with an advanced solid tumor such as melanoma, head and neck, liver or kidney cancer. CDR3s include the opening cysteine and the closing phenylalanine or tryptophan.

J gene | V gene | CDR3 protein
TRBJ2-7 | TRBV5-4 | CASSSQTYEQYF
TRBJ2-7 | TRBV2 | CAGSIGGGAAQYF
TRBJ2-7 | TRBV5-1 | CASSVGGLVYEQYF
TRBJ1-2 | TRBV5-4 | CASSRRSPGYTF
TRBJ2-5 | TRBV27 | CASSLGPRETQYF
TRBJ2-6 | TRBV27 | CASSLLGSGANVLTF
TRBJ2-7 | TRBV5-4 | CASSLTKGDSYEQYF
TRBJ1-6 | TRBV18 | CASSPPSGTNSPLHF
TRBJ2-3 | TRBV13 | CASSLGGWGADTQYF
TRBJ1-5 | TRBV5-1 | CASSLVVGVNQPQHF
TRBJ2-6 | TRBV27 | CASSRGSGANVLTF
TRBJ1-2 | TRBV18 | CASSPSAGQGAWEGYTF
TRBJ2-3 | TRBV28 | CASGKTSVGDTQYF
TRBJ2-7 | TRBV2 | CASNHKRFGAYEQYF
TRBJ2-4 | TRBV4-2 | CASSQTGKNIQYF
TRBJ2-5 | TRBV5-1 | CASSYYTTSGGDLGGETQYF
TRBJ1-1 | TRBV9 | CASSYYHQGEAFF
TRBJ1-2 | TRBV29-1 | CSVGTNRNYGYTF
TRBJ1-1 | TRBV5-1 | CASSLGPGNTEAFF
TRBJ1-2 | TRBV28 | CASIEGGSGYGYTF
TRBJ1-6 | TRBV4-3 | CASSQVSLSSPLHF
TRBJ2-5 | TRBV7-2 | CASSLWLHGGETQYF
TRBJ2-1 | TRBV29-1 | CSVGQINEQFF
TRBJ2-7 | TRBV11-2 | CASSLVAVPSYEQYF